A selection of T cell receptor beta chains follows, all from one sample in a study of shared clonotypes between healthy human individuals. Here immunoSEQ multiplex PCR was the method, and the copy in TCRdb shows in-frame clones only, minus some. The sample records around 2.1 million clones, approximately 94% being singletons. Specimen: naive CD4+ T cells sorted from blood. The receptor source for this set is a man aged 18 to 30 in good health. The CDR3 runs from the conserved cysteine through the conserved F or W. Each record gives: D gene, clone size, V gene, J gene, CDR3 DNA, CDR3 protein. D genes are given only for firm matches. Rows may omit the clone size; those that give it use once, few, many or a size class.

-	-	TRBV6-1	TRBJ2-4	TGTGCCAGCAGTGAAGGACAGGCGGGCAAAAACATTCAGTACTTC	CASSEGQAGKNIQYF
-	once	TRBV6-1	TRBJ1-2	TGTGCCAGCAGTGAAGCGGGGGGGATTTATGGCTACACCTTC	CASSEAGGIYGYTF
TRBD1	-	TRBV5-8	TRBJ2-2	TGTGCCAGCAGCTTCCTCGGACAGGCCCGTCCCGGGGAGCTGTTTTTT	CASSFLGQARPGELFF
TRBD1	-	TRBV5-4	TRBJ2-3	TGTGCCAGCACCCGGACAAAGGACAGGGGGGCAGATACGCAGTATTTT	CASTRTKDRGADTQYF
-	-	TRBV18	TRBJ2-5	TGTGCCAGCTCATCGCAGGGGCCCGGGGAGACCCAGTACTTC	CASSSQGPGETQYF
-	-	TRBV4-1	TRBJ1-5	TGCGCCAGCAGCCAAGAGGGGGGGCTTTTTAGCAATCAGCCCCAGCATTTT	CASSQEGGLFSNQPQHF
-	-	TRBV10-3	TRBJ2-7	TGTGCCATCAGTGAAGTGGGGGAAGTTTCGGGCGAGCAGTACTTC	CAISEVGEVSGEQYF
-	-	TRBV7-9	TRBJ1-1	TGTGCCAGCAGCACCCGGCGGAGGGTGAACACTGAAGCTTTCTTT	CASSTRRRVNTEAFF
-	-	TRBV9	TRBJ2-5	TGTGCCAGCAGCGTTGACGGGACCCAGTACTTC	CASSVDGTQYF
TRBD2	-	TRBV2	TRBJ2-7	TGTGCCAGCAGCCGTACTAGCGGTAGCTCCTACGAGCAGTACTTC	CASSRTSGSSYEQYF
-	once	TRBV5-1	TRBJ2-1	TGCGCCAGCAGGTATGTAGCCCGGAGAAGCGACGATGAGCAGTTCTTC	CASRYVARRSDDEQFF
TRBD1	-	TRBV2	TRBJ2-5	TGTGCCAGCAGTGAGGACAGGAAATCACCTTCCCAGTACTTC	CASSEDRKSPSQYF
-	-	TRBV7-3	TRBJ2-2	TGTGCCAGCAGCTTAACGCCGGGCTACACCGGGGAGCTGTTTTTT	CASSLTPGYTGELFF
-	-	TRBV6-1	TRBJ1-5	TGTGCCAGCAACTTGGACAATCAGCCCCAGCATTTT	CASNLDNQPQHF
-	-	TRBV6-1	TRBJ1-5	TGTGCCAGCACCGTCTCCCCGGAAGATCAGCCCCAGCATTTT	CASTVSPEDQPQHF
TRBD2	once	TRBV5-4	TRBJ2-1	TGTGCCAGCAGCTTCCTGGCTAGCGGGAGCGATGAGCAGTTCTTC	CASSFLASGSDEQFF
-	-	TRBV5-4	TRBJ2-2	TGTGCCAGCAGCTCGGGGTCCGGGGAGCTGTTTTTT	CASSSGSGELFF
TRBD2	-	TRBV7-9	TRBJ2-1	TGTGCCAGCAGCCCTCTAGCGGGAGGGGTTGAGCAGTTCTTC	CASSPLAGGVEQFF
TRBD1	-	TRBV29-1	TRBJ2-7	TGCAGCGTCGGGACAGGGGGCCACGAGCAGTACTTC	CSVGTGGHEQYF
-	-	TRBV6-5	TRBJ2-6	TGTGCCAGCAGCCGCCCCTCACCTGGGGCCAACGTCCTGACTTTC	CASSRPSPGANVLTF
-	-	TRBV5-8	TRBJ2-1	TGTGCCAGCAGCTTGCAGTTTACTACATTAGCGGAGTTCTTC	CASSLQFTTLAEFF
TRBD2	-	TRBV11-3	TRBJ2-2	TGTGCCAGCAGGGACGGACTAGTTGCCGGGGAGCTGTTTTTT	CASRDGLVAGELFF
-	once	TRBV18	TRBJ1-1	TGTGCCAGCTCACCCGGACAGACCGTTGAAGCTTTCTTT	CASSPGQTVEAFF
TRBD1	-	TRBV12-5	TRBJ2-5	TGTGCTAGTGGTTCAGACAGGGGAGGAGAGACCCAGTACTTC	CASGSDRGGETQYF
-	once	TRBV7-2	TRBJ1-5	TGTGCCAGCAGCCCTCAGGCGGGGCCCCAGCATTTT	CASSPQAGPQHF
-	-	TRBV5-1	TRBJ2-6	TGCGCCAGCAGCTTGGCCGAGCGGCCTGGGGCCAACGTCCTGACTTTC	CASSLAERPGANVLTF
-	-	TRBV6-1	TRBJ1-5	TGTGCCAGCAGTCAACTAGGGAATCAGCCCCAGCATTTT	CASSQLGNQPQHF
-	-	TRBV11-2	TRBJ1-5	TGTGCCAGCAGCCCGGGCCGGGATCAGCCCCAGCATTTT	CASSPGRDQPQHF
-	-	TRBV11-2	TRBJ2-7	TGTGCCAGCAGCTTTGACGGGATTCAAGAAGACGAGCAGTACTTC	CASSFDGIQEDEQYF
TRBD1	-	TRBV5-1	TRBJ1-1	TGCGCCAGCAGCTTAGGGACAGGGGGCCTGAACACTGAAGCTTTCTTT	CASSLGTGGLNTEAFF
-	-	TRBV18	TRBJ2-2	TGTGCCAGCTCACCAGAGGGGAACACCGGGGAGCTGTTTTTT	CASSPEGNTGELFF
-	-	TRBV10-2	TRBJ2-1	TGCGCCAGCAGTGAGTCTAGCAGGGATTACAATGAGCAGTTCTTC	CASSESSRDYNEQFF
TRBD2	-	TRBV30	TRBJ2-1	TGTGCCTGGGGTAGACTAGCCACCAATGAGCAGTTCTTC	CAWGRLATNEQFF
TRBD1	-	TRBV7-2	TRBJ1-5	TGTGCCAGCAGCATGACAGGGGGCGAGAGCAATCAGCCCCAGCATTTT	CASSMTGGESNQPQHF
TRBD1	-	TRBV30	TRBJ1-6	TGTGCCTGGGACAGGGAAGCTTCACCCCTCCACTTT	CAWDREASPLHF
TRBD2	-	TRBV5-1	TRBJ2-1	TGCGCCAGCAGCTTGGCAACTAGCGGGAGGGCCACTTTGAACAATGAGCAGTTCTTC	CASSLATSGRATLNNEQFF
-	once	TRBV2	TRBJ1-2	TGTGCCAGTTCGTGGGGATACGATGGCTACACCTTC	CASSWGYDGYTF
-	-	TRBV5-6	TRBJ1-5	TGTGCCAGCAGCTTGAGGGGAGAGGCTCAGCCCCAGCATTTT	CASSLRGEAQPQHF
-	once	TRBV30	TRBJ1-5	TGTGCCTGGAGTGTAACCGGGGGAGGCAATCAGCCCCAGCATTTT	CAWSVTGGGNQPQHF
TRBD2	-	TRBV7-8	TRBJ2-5	TGTGCCAGCAGCTCGGGACTAGCGGGGACGGGGACCCAGTACTTC	CASSSGLAGTGTQYF
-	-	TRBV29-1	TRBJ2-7	TGCAGCGTAGATACCGGGACACCAGGTGAGCAGTACTTC	CSVDTGTPGEQYF
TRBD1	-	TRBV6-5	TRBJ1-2	TGTGCCAGCAGACCGACAGGGGGCGGCTATGGCTACACCTTC	CASRPTGGGYGYTF
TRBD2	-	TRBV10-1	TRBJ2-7	TGCGCCAGGAGGGAGGGGCCCTCCTACGAGCAGTACTTC	CARREGPSYEQYF
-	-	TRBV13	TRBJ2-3	TGTGCCAGCAGCCTTCGTAGGGGCGCGAGACTGGATACGCAGTATTTT	CASSLRRGARLDTQYF
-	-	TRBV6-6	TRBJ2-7	TGTGCCAGCAGTTACTCGAGGGTCAGCTCCTACGAGCAGTACTTC	CASSYSRVSSYEQYF
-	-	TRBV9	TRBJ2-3	TGTGCCAGCAGCGCAGTTGAGAATACGCAGTATTTT	CASSAVENTQYF
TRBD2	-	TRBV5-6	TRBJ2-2	TGTGCCAGCAGCTCATTGACTAGCGACACCGGGGAGCTGTTTTTT	CASSSLTSDTGELFF
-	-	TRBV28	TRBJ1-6	TGTGCCAGCATGGAGGGAGGGGATTCACCCCTCCACTTT	CASMEGGDSPLHF
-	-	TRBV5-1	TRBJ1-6	TGCGCCAGCAGCTTGGAAGACCTAGGGGATTCACCCCTCCACTTT	CASSLEDLGDSPLHF
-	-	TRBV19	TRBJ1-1	TGTGCCAGTAGTAGACCAGGGGTAACTTTCTTT	CASSRPGVTFF
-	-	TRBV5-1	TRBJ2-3	TGCGCCAGCAGCTTGAGCACACCAGATACGCAGTATTTT	CASSLSTPDTQYF
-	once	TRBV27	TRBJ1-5	TGTGCCAGCAGTGCCTTTGGTATTAGCAATCAGCCCCAGCATTTT	CASSAFGISNQPQHF
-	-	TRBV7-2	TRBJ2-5	TGTGCCAGCAGCTTCTCTAATTTAAGAGGATGGGAGACCCAGTACTTC	CASSFSNLRGWETQYF
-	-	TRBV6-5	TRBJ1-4	TGTGCCAGCAGCCAGATCGGCGGGGGTTTCGAAAAACTGTTTTTT	CASSQIGGGFEKLFF
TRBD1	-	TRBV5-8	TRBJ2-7	TGTGCCAGCAGCTCCCGGGACAGAAGCTCCTACGAGCAGTACTTC	CASSSRDRSSYEQYF
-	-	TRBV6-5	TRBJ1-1	TGTGCCAGCAGTCGCCCGGGAGTTAACACTGAAGCTTTCTTT	CASSRPGVNTEAFF
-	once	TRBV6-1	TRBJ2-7	TGTGCCAGCAGTGAAGTGCGGCGGGCGGGCTACGAGCAGTACTTC	CASSEVRRAGYEQYF
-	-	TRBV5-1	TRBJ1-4	TGCGCCAGCAGCTTGCAAGGGACGGATGAAAAACTGTTTTTT	CASSLQGTDEKLFF